This TCR beta chain was identified in a study of spatial heterogeneity in lung cancer. Study details: Detection of beta-chain sequences consistently exceeded that of alpha-chain sequences.

This clonotype occurred many times. Time point given: sample taken at primary tumor resection. The study sequenced unsorted whole RNA from tumor, nontumor lung or frozen PBMC. The study tagged each TCR cDNA molecule with a unique molecular identifier. MiXCR, run by TCRdb on the 5' RACE reads, gives a single entry per CDR3 protein. In the table there are about 36,000 distinct CDR3 sequences, about 7.2% of which are singletons. This receptor was identified in a female donor with early-stage non-small cell lung cancer. Sequencing was performed on PBMCs, taken at surgery.

The CDR3 spells CSASYEQYF. The DNA of the CDR3 is TGCAGTGCTAGCTACGAGCAGTACTTC. The chain joins TRBV20-1 to TRBJ2-7; D is ambiguous. The V and J ends lost 3 bases and 3 bases respectively, with 0 bases between them. There are 9 residues in the CDR3. Germline V gene lookup returns CDR1 DFQATT and CDR2 SNEGSKA (reference sequence).